This TCR beta chain was captured by sequencing in a study of blood T cell repertoires in COVID-19 (dated by TCRdb to about 2020). For the wider study: Collaborator samples came from the United States, Italy and Spain and covered acute and convalescent phases of COVID-19. The dataset comprised deeply sampled blood TCRbeta repertoires from subjects exposed to, actively infected with, or recovered from COVID-19. Where HLA class I and class II types were available, the types were taken from metadata supplied by the sample provider, not from assay-based typing. The samples were drawn from the first 160 participants of the ongoing ImmuneRACE study and from 950 to 1,500 subjects provided by 6 global collaborators. The repertoires were released in a freely available public database intended as a resource for research on the immune response to SARS-CoV-2. A de-identified subject ID, COVID-19 status, age in years and sex were almost always included in the sample metadata. The prospective study material was composed of cDNA or gDNA derived from T cells, B-cell-depleted T cells, or PBMCs.

In regard to this clone: It has no known antigen specificity. The record has no base qualities; no much larger clone is one base away.

General findings and caveats noted by the study authors: The amount of clinical and demographic metadata varied by source and participant and was provided uncurated.

TCRbeta CDR3 regions were amplified from genomic DNA by means of the immunoSEQ Assay, a bias-controlled multiplex PCR. As for how the authors treated the data: The number of nucleated cells in each sample was estimated by amplification of reference gene primers within the assay. Sequence reads were collapsed and filtered to measure the absolute abundance of every unique TCRbeta CDR3 rearrangement. For each sample, productive Simpson clonality was calculated as the square root of Simpson's diversity index across productive rearrangements. TCRdb limited this immuneACCESS table to in-frame rearrangements with V and J called. A share of clones is missing; checked studies link under half to unresolved V genes, and the rest is unexplained. D and trimming come from the DNA, and the V and J calls and clone size come from that table. This sample has approximately 170,000 clones in its table, and about four fifths of those were observed once. The ten most abundant clones make up around 8% of the sample.

One collaborating source in Seattle enrolled patients during active infection and followed them longitudinally through the course of disease. The collaborating institutions used their own protocols to collect whole blood in K2EDTA tubes. For TCRbeta analysis, collaborator samples were shipped as frozen whole blood, as isolated PBMCs, or as DNA extracted from either sample type. This sequence originates from a woman in her 70s with COVID-19, enrolled during active disease. The sequencing input was peripheral blood.

The nucleotide sequence reads TGTGCCAGCAGCCGAACCGACAGTAGCTCTGGCTACACCTTC. It is translated as CASSRTDSSSGYTF. The rearrangement combines TRBV7-9 with TRBJ1-2, with a weak D call of TRBD1 (5 bases match). Including cysteine and phenylalanine, the CDR3 has 14 amino acids. Of all the DNA, just the CDR3 is kept, 42 bases in frame from base 1. V loses 5 bases, J loses 7 bases, and the germline ends lie 17 bases apart. CDR1 and CDR2 (SEHNR, FQNEAQ) derive from the germline V gene (reference sequence).